The source of this T cell receptor beta chain is a study of cytomegalovirus exposure and HLA in healthy donors. Study-level background: A subsequent analysis stated that the 90 to 150 validation repertoires were run on the same platform as the 600 to 750 first-cohort repertoires. Points from the study as a whole: Through in vitro validation, a few CMV-associated chains were shown to be specific for CMV antigens.

Looked up from germline, CDR1 is MDHEN and CDR2 is SYDVKM. V lost 5 bases, J lost 7 bases, and 7 bases stayed unmatched. This CDR3 has 13 amino acids. Method: immunoSEQ multiplex PCR; TCRdb's copy keeps in-frame clones and lacks some. The data show about 120,000 clones, about nine tenths seen once. Turning to this clone: Its antigen remains unknown.

This sequence originates from a woman aged 18-29 years in good health and CMV-seronegative. Sample: PBMCs. This chain uses TRBV28 with TRBJ1-1, with 7 nucleotides matching TRBD1. The CDR3 nucleotides read TGTGCCAGCAGTCTGGACAGGTTTGGTGAAGCTTTCTTT. Protein product: CASSLDRFGEAFF.